The rows below give T cell receptor beta chains drawn from one sample of a study of identifying expanded T cells in peripheral blood. Clones were read by immunoSEQ multiplex PCR, and TCRdb kept only the in-frame ones, dropping some. The sample carries about 58,000 clones, over 80% recorded once. The sequenced sample consisted of blood. Receptors were obtained from a person aged 18 to 70 in good health. CDR3s include the opening cysteine and the closing phenylalanine or tryptophan. A D gene is named only where the DNA matches it firmly. Size is omitted from some rows. Given values are once, few, many or a class for expanded clones.

TRBJ2-3,once,TRBV4-2,.,CASSQDITDTQYF,TGTGCCAGCAGCCAAGATATCACAGATACGCAGTATTTT
TRBJ2-5,.,TRBV11-3,.,CASSEDYQETQYF,TGTGCCAGCAGCGAGGACTATCAAGAGACCCAGTACTTC
TRBJ2-5,few,TRBV5-1,TRBD1,CASSLAGTEKETQYF,TGCGCCAGCAGCTTGGCTGGGACAGAGAAAGAGACCCAGTACTTC
TRBJ2-5,.,TRBV4-2,TRBD1,CASSQDNRGYETQYF,TGTGCCAGCAGCCAAGATAACAGGGGTTATGAGACCCAGTACTTC
TRBJ2-7,.,TRBV21-1,.,CASSKEATSGRRWEQYF,TGTGCCAGCAGCAAAGAAGCGACTAGCGGGAGGCGTTGGGAGCAGTACTTC
TRBJ2-2,once,TRBV6-5,TRBD2,CASSSGLAGAGELFF,TGTGCCAGCAGTTCCGGACTAGCGGGTGCCGGGGAGCTGTTTTTT
TRBJ1-2,.,TRBV27,.,CASSFNFLGGGYTF,TGTGCCAGCAGTTTTAACTTTCTGGGGGGTGGCTACACCTTC
TRBJ2-1,.,TRBV4-3,TRBD2,CASSPRTSGQSYNEQFF,TGCGCCAGCAGCCCCCGGACTAGCGGACAATCCTACAATGAGCAGTTCTTC
TRBJ2-7,.,TRBV11-3,.,CASGFTAYEQYF,TGTGCCAGCGGCTTTACGGCCTACGAGCAGTACTTC
TRBJ1-2,once,TRBV27,.,CASGRRGDYGYTF,TGTGCCAGCGGAAGGAGGGGAGACTATGGCTACACCTTC
TRBJ2-5,.,TRBV7-2,.,CASTPARQETQYF,TGTGCCAGCACCCCAGCGAGACAAGAGACCCAGTACTTC
TRBJ2-3,.,TRBV2,TRBD2,CASKRRGVTDTQYF,TGTGCCAGCAAACGGCGGGGGGTCACAGATACGCAGTATTTT
TRBJ1-2,few,TRBV29-1,.,CSVEPGGSDGYTF,TGCAGCGTTGAACCAGGTGGGAGCGATGGCTACACCTTC
TRBJ2-3,.,TRBV6-1,TRBD2,CASSAPVWTSGSSDTQYF,TGTGCCAGCAGTGCACCGGTTTGGACTAGCGGGAGTTCAGATACGCAGTATTTT
TRBJ1-4,.,TRBV10-2,.,CASSEAGSSNEKLFF,TGCGCCAGCAGCGAGGCCGGGAGTTCTAATGAAAAACTGTTTTTT
TRBJ1-5,few,TRBV6-1,.,CASSGEGGSNQPQHF,TGTGCCAGCAGTGGGGAAGGAGGGAGCAATCAGCCCCAGCATTTT
TRBJ1-1,.,TRBV19,.,CASSLRGGWINTEAFF,TGTGCCAGTAGTCTCCGCGGGGGGTGGATAAACACTGAAGCTTTCTTT
TRBJ2-7,.,TRBV30,.,CAWSSGQPTYEQYF,TGTGCCTGGAGTTCCGGACAGCCGACCTACGAGCAGTACTTC
TRBJ1-2,.,TRBV28,.,CASENGGREYGYTF,TGTGCCAGCGAGAACGGGGGCAGGGAATATGGCTACACCTTC
TRBJ1-2,.,TRBV7-8,.,CASSLFGNSPGYGYTF,TGTGCCAGCAGCTTGTTCGGGAACAGTCCAGGCTATGGCTACACCTTC
TRBJ1-2,.,TRBV7-2,.,CASSFLTLGQGSGYTF,TGTGCCAGCAGCTTTTTAACGCTCGGTCAGGGGTCCGGCTACACCTTC
TRBJ1-3,.,TRBV5-1,.,CASSPGWGAGSNTIYF,TGCGCCAGCAGCCCAGGGTGGGGGGCCGGGTCCAACACCATATATTTT
TRBJ1-2,.,TRBV5-6,TRBD1,CASSLNRGRYGYTF,TGTGCCAGCAGCTTAAACAGGGGGCGTTATGGCTACACCTTC